Listed below are T cell receptor beta chains from one sample, sequenced in a study of cytomegalovirus exposure and HLA in healthy donors. Assay: immunoSEQ multiplex PCR; the TCRdb copy retains only in-frame clones and omits some. The sample's table shows about 160,000 clones. The material sequenced was PBMCs. These receptors came from a woman aged 55-70 years in good health and CMV-seronegative. CDR3s include the opening cysteine and the closing phenylalanine or tryptophan. A D gene is named only where the DNA matches it firmly.

d_gene,v_gene,j_gene,CDR3aa,CDR3nt
NA,TRBV7-9,TRBJ2-7,CASSLGSYEQYF,TGTGCCAGCAGTCTAGGCTCCTACGAGCAGTACTTC
NA,TRBV7-9,TRBJ1-4,CASSLTGGLFF,TGTGCCAGCAGCTTAACGGGGGGACTGTTTTTT
TRBD2,TRBV19,TRBJ2-3,CVTELTSGRTDTQYF,TGTGTCACCGAACTTACTAGCGGACGCACAGATACGCAGTATTTT
NA,TRBV5-5,TRBJ1-1,CASSLGRYSNTEAFF,TGTGCCAGCAGCTTGGGTCGCTACTCGAACACTGAAGCTTTCTTT
TRBD1,TRBV19,TRBJ2-1,CASSMGQNNEQFF,TGTGCCAGTAGTATGGGACAGAACAATGAGCAGTTCTTC
TRBD2,TRBV7-3,TRBJ2-1,CASSFGTSGTNEQFF,TGTGCCAGCAGTTTCGGGACTAGCGGGACCAATGAGCAGTTCTTC
TRBD1,TRBV2,TRBJ1-1,CASSRTGGNTEAFF,TGTGCCAGCAGTAGGACAGGGGGGAACACTGAAGCTTTCTTT
NA,TRBV5-1,TRBJ2-3,CASSTAGSLTDTQYF,TGCGCCAGCAGCACAGCGGGTTCCCTCACAGATACGCAGTATTTT
TRBD1,TRBV19,TRBJ1-1,CASSSRDRATEAFF,TGTGCCAGTAGTTCAAGGGACAGAGCTACTGAAGCTTTCTTT
TRBD1,TRBV7-2,TRBJ2-3,CASSPRTGGDTQYF,TGTGCCAGCAGCCCCCGGACAGGGGGCGATACGCAGTATTTT
TRBD1,TRBV2,TRBJ1-5,CASSPEQGINQPQHF,TGTGCCAGCAGTCCCGAACAGGGGATCAATCAGCCCCAGCATTTT
NA,TRBV18,TRBJ2-5,CASSPPGQETQYF,TGTGCCAGCTCACCGCCAGGACAAGAGACCCAGTACTTC
TRBD2,TRBV6-1,TRBJ2-1,CARPSGGHYNEQFF,TGTGCCAGACCCTCGGGGGGGCACTACAATGAGCAGTTCTTC
TRBD1,TRBV4-1,TRBJ1-4,CASSQYDTGQENEKLFF,TGCGCCAGCAGCCAATATGACACGGGACAGGAGAATGAAAAACTGTTTTTT
TRBD2,TRBV4-3,TRBJ2-1,CASSQGEPGLGGNEQFF,TGCGCCAGCAGCCAGGGCGAACCGGGACTAGGAGGCAATGAGCAGTTCTTC
NA,TRBV5-4,TRBJ1-1,CASSGGAMNTEAFF,TGTGCCAGCAGCGGGGGCGCCATGAACACTGAAGCTTTCTTT
NA,TRBV25-1,TRBJ2-1,CASSFYEQFF,TGTGCCAGCAGTTTCTATGAGCAGTTCTTC
NA,TRBV18,TRBJ2-1,CASSPRTGNEQFF,TGTGCCAGCTCGCCTAGAACAGGCAATGAGCAGTTCTTC
TRBD1,TRBV5-4,TRBJ1-1,CASSFDRENTEAFF,TGTGCCAGCAGCTTTGACAGGGAGAACACTGAAGCTTTCTTT
TRBD2,TRBV5-5,TRBJ2-5,CASSYTSGRGETQYF,TGTGCCAGCAGCTATACTAGCGGGAGAGGTGAGACCCAGTACTTC
NA,TRBV7-2,TRBJ2-2,CASSFLNTGELFF,TGTGCCAGCAGCTTTCTCAACACCGGGGAGCTGTTTTTT
NA,TRBV2,TRBJ1-1,CASRREGEGTEAFF,TGTGCCAGCAGGAGGGAGGGGGAGGGGACTGAAGCTTTCTTT
NA,TRBV5-4,TRBJ2-2,CASSLNPMNTGELFF,TGTGCCAGCAGCTTAAATCCTATGAACACCGGGGAGCTGTTTTTT
TRBD2,TRBV18,TRBJ2-2,CASSPVVSSGGSYTGELFF,TGTGCCAGCTCACCGGTGGTGTCTAGCGGGGGATCGTATACCGGGGAGCTGTTTTTT
TRBD1,TRBV4-2,TRBJ2-1,CASSQGPGQEYNEQFF,TGTGCCAGCAGCCAGGGACCGGGACAGGAGTACAATGAGCAGTTCTTC
NA,TRBV21-1,TRBJ1-4,CASPTPKVGTNEKLFF,TGTGCCAGCCCGACTCCCAAAGTGGGAACTAATGAAAAACTGTTTTTT
NA,TRBV12-5,TRBJ1-2,CASGSVTEYGYTF,TGTGCTAGTGGTTCGGTTACAGAGTATGGCTACACCTTC
TRBD2,TRBV7-2,TRBJ2-2,CASSSSGNTGELFF,TGTGCCAGCAGCTCTAGCGGCAACACCGGGGAGCTGTTTTTT